This T cell receptor beta chain was identified in a study of cytomegalovirus exposure and HLA in healthy donors. Study-wide findings and caveats: Using the classifier, cytomegalovirus status was reportedly diagnosed with high specificity and sensitivity. Indistinguishability led to the exclusion of some V segments, TRBV6-2 and TRBV6-3 included.

With 60 Vbeta and 13 Jbeta primers, the PCR was carried out. Clones were sequenced by immunoSEQ multiplex PCR, and TCRdb holds only the in-frame ones, with some missing. The sample has some 120,000 clones; around 79% are singletons. Germline V gives CDR1 MNHEY, CDR2 SMNVEV (reference sequence). V trimming: 10 bases; J trimming: 3 bases; junction bases outside the gene matches: 10. CDR3 length equals 17 residues. About this clone itself: Its antigen is not identified.

Sequences were obtained from PBMCs. J is TRBJ2-6 and V is TRBV27, with 12 bases aligning to TRBD1. This TCR derives from a middle-aged woman in good health and CMV-seronegative. Here the CDR3 reads CATAAGQGAGGANVLTF. In nucleotides, the CDR3 is TGTGCCACTGCCGCGGGACAGGGGGCGGGTGGGGCCAACGTCCTGACTTTC.